This T cell receptor beta chain was sequenced in a study of blood T cell repertoires in COVID-19. The overall study: PBMCs, B-cell-depleted T cells, or T cells provided the cDNA or gDNA that made up the material.

The assay was immunoSEQ multiplex PCR, and TCRdb's table has in-frame clones only and misses some. The sample yields over 200,000 clones, roughly 89% seen once. Germline V CDR1 and CDR2: WSHSY, SAAADI. The CDR3 consists of 15 residues. V was clipped by 3 bases and J by 4 bases; unmatched bases: 6. Donors were grouped by their self-reported clinical history. Donors of Cohort 3 who recovered were those that had two negative PCRs, clearance, or symptom resolution. The sequenced sample consisted of PBMCs or T cells enriched from blood (not recorded which). J is TRBJ2-3 and V is TRBV10-2; 8 bases agree with TRBD2. The clonotype originates from a woman in her thirties or forties who had recovered from COVID-19. The CDR3 region has the DNA TGCGCCAGCAGTGAATCCGCGGGAGGTTCAGATACGCAGTATTTT. This translates into CASSESAGGSDTQYF.